Listed below are T cell receptor beta chains from one sample, sequenced in a study of shared clonotypes between healthy human individuals. Profiling relied on immunoSEQ multiplex PCR, and the TCRdb table lists in-frame clones only, not all of them. The sample has some 660,000 clones, approximately 73% seen once. The sample taken for sequencing was memory CD4+ T cells sorted from blood. These TCRs come from a woman younger than 45 in good health. Each CDR3 is given with its conserved first and last residue. Fields, in order: V gene, clone size, CDR3 protein. The size entry is marked missing in some rows and otherwise reads once, few, many or a size class.

>TRBV5-1|.
CASRRGGAMGTEAFF
>TRBV7-2|.
CASNPGGGETQYF
>TRBV6-1|many
CASSPRTGANEQYF
>TRBV10-3|.
CAIRAVEAGGSLISYEQYF
>TRBV19|.
CASSSQVNYGYTF
>TRBV11-2|.
CASSLGTNEQYF
>TRBV2|.
CASRDTGGSEKLFF
>TRBV28|.
CASSGYYEQYF
>TRBV29-1|.
CSVNGQETQYF
>TRBV7-6|.
CASNVSQEAGIDQPQHF
>TRBV6-4|.
CASSDVSEGVQETQYF
>TRBV4-2|many
CASSQSGLEMYEQYF
>TRBV6-5|many
CASSPPGQPQHF
>TRBV28|.
CASSGPGTEGYTF
>TRBV5-1|.
CASSLEGGYNEQFF
>TRBV5-1|once
CASSPRRLADYEQYF
>TRBV4-1|.
CASSQEEIGGSMYF
>TRBV19|.
CASSIGFGTGELFF
>TRBV7-2|.
CASSPGLATDTQYF
>TRBV11-3|.
CASSVTSGTGEQYF
>TRBV5-1|.
CASSLSGSSYNEQFF
>TRBV5-1|.
CASSLDLAGAETQYF
>TRBV11-3|.
CASNRGTGELFF
>TRBV5-1|.
CASSLVAGINEQYF
>TRBV5-4|.
CASSLGGVGETQYF
>TRBV28|.
CASSPSGSWNEKLFF
>TRBV7-8|.
CASSYNRDRGNEQFF
>TRBV18|.
CASSPAPSYEQYF
>TRBV18|.
CASSPVYRDKGGYTF
>TRBV6-5|.
CASSRTGNYGYTF
>TRBV10-3|.
CATSRGARNTEAFF
>TRBV27|.
CASSSGVWDTQYF
>TRBV6-5|.
CASSYQGANTGELFF
>TRBV4-2|.
CASSRPGGSNTGELFF
>TRBV5-1|.
CASRPLQDSEKLFF
>TRBV7-6|.
CASSWVQETQYF
>TRBV28|.
CASKGKGVSGANVLTF
>TRBV7-2|.
CASSFPGLADYEQYF
>TRBV5-1|.
CASSVTGGMNTEAFF
>TRBV5-4|many
CASSLKLAGGVDTQYF
>TRBV28|few
CASSPRMNTEAFF
>TRBV29-1|.
CSVLTPGSYNEQFF
>TRBV6-5|.
CASSYTSSVTYF
>TRBV5-1|.
CASSIGTSEVETQYF
>TRBV7-9|.
CASSSSGRGYTGELFF
>TRBV25-1|.
CASNLGVGEQFF
>TRBV28|.
CASSLGWDTQYF
>TRBV2|.
CASRVDRFNTEAFF
>TRBV27|once
CASSLNLAGGPMFF
>TRBV19|.
CASSRGSSGNTIYF
>TRBV7-9|.
CASSLEGHPTYEQYF
>TRBV15|many
CATSRDLAGVWYEQYF
>TRBV29-1|.
CSVAGTKRSDNEQFF
>TRBV6-6|.
CASGDFQQFF
>TRBV5-4|.
CASSAKGILSYNEQFF